This TCR beta chain was sequenced in a study of T cell repertoires in cytomegalovirus infection. TCRdb recomputed calls from the reads with MiXCR, one row per CDR3 protein. This sample has roughly 200,000 distinct CDR3 sequences, with roughly 9.8% found just once. Looked up from germline, CDR1 is MDHEN and CDR2 is SYDVKM. Unmatched junction bases numbered 15, after V lost 2 bases and J lost 6 bases. The CDR3 is 17 residues long. This clonotype was observed many times. Sequencing input: PBMCs. The clonotype originates from a human donor in good health (CMV status not recorded). Some clones in this sample may be carry-over from other donors' samples. The rearrangement joins TRBV28 to TRBJ2-7; TRBD2 matches 8 bases. CDR3 nucleotides: TGTGCCAGCAGTTTACCACCGGCAAACGTAGCGGGATCCGAGCAGTACTTC. Translation: CASSLPPANVAGSEQYF.